These 15 T cell receptor beta chains share one sample of origin, sequenced in a study of cytomegalovirus exposure and HLA in healthy donors. Researchers ran the PCR with 60 Vbeta and 13 Jbeta primers. The assay was immunoSEQ multiplex PCR, and TCRdb's table has in-frame clones only and misses some. The sample holds approximately 160,000 clones, around 66% seen once. The sequenced sample consisted of PBMCs. Receptors originate from a woman younger than 45 in good health and CMV-seropositive.

The CDR3 protein is CATSPDGLAGYEQYF. The CDR3 nucleotides are TGTGCCACCAGCCCGGACGGACTAGCGGGGTACGAGCAGTACTTC. This chain joins TRBV15 and TRBJ2-7, with TRBD2 identical over 12 bases. V dropped 5 bases and J dropped 4; count of bases not matched to a gene: 6. This CDR3 has 15 residues. Per the germline V gene, CDR1 is LNHNV and CDR2 is YYDKDF (reference sequence).

This clone was observed a single time. The J gene is TRBJ2-5, the V gene TRBV5-6, with 8 positions matching TRBD2. The CDR3 spans 13 residues. V lost 5 bases, J lost 6 bases, and 6 bases stayed unmatched. Germline V gene sequence: CDR1 SGHDT, CDR2 YYEEEE. CDR3 nucleotides: TGTGCCAGCAGGGGGGCGGGGGGACAGACCCAGTACTTC. This codes for CASRGAGGQTQYF.

The chain employs TRBV14 and TRBJ1-2; 9 bases match TRBD1. CDR1 and CDR2 from the germline V gene are SGHDN and FVKESK. CDR3 size: 15 residues. Losses at the gene ends were 4 bases for V and 4 bases for J; bases not matched to a gene: 7. The CDR3 DNA sequence: TGTGCCAGCAGCCCACCGGGACAGGGAAGCTATGGCTACACCTTC. This encodes CASSPPGQGSYGYTF.

The chain uses TRBV5-1 and TRBJ1-1, with D unclear. The germline V gene has CDR1 SGHRS and CDR2 YFSETQ. With 4 bases removed from V and 6 bases from J, the gap between germline ends came to 10 bases. The CDR3 consists of 12 residues. CDR3 region: CASSDVEAEAFF. DNA of the CDR3: TGCGCCAGCAGCGATGTGGAGGCTGAAGCTTTCTTT.

The sample holds a few counts of this clone. This chain links TRBV19 with TRBJ1-1; D ambiguous. Germline CDR1 reads LNHDA; CDR2 reads SQIVND (reference sequence). V dropped 7 bases and J dropped 2 bases, with 17 bases sitting between them. The CDR3 consists of 15 residues. The CDR3 DNA reads as TGTGCCAGTACTATCACTGACGGAGGCAACACTGAAGCTTTCTTT. Translating it yields CASTITDGGNTEAFF.

The chain uses TRBV7-3 and TRBJ2-1; D is uncertain. The CDR3 totals 12 residues. The germline CDR1 and CDR2 sequences are SGHTA and FQGTGA. The V end lost 5 bases, the J end lost 7 bases, and 9 bases lay between the germline ends. The CDR3 nucleotides are TGTGCCAGCAGCGTAGTCGGGAATGAGCAGTTCTTC. This gives the protein CASSVVGNEQFF.

The J gene is TRBJ2-3, the V gene TRBV15; the D gene is possibly TRBD2 (5 bases). Germline loops: CDR1 LNHNV, CDR2 YYDKDF (reference sequence). V lost 7 bases and J lost 2, with 10 bases in between. This CDR3 spans 13 amino acids. This CDR3 is CATNEGSTDTQYF. The CDR3 bases are TGTGCCACCAATGAGGGATCCACAGATACGCAGTATTTT.

V and J are TRBV28 and TRBJ1-2; D not certain. Germline V gene lookup returns CDR1 MDHEN and CDR2 SYDVKM. Between the trimmed V and J ends, which lost 7 bases and 4 bases, there was a span of 10 bases. This CDR3 has 12 residues. CDR3 nucleotide sequence: TGTGCCAGCACCCTCGGCGGCTATGGCTACACCTTC. Translation gives CASTLGGYGYTF.

Turning to this clone: At the DNA level, this CDR3 is encoded by other sequences in the same sample as well. The chain employs TRBV11-2 and TRBJ1-3; TRBD1 might be the D (5 bases). CDR3 length equals 13 residues. V was clipped by 5 bases and J by 4 bases, with 9 bases between them. The V gene's germline CDR1 is SGHAT and CDR2 FQNNGV. The CDR3 protein is CASSLTVGNTIYF. The CDR3 DNA is TGTGCCAGCAGCCTGACAGTAGGAAACACCATATATTTT.

This chain uses TRBV2 with TRBJ1-2; no definite D call. CDR3 length: 13 amino acids. Looked up from germline, CDR1 is SNHLY and CDR2 is FYNNEI. Between the trimmed V and J ends, which lost 8 bases and 7 bases, there was a span of 17 bases. In nucleotides, the CDR3 is TGTGCCAGCGAGGTCCGTGGTTTCGCTGGCTACACCTTC. The encoded protein is CASEVRGFAGYTF.

This clone was observed a single time. This sequence joins TRBV28 and TRBJ1-2, with TRBD1 identical over 11 bases. The V segment lost 6 bases and the J segment 5 bases; nucleotides outside the gene matches: 8. CDR1 is MDHEN and CDR2 is SYDVKM in the germline V gene. CDR3 length equals 15 residues. The CDR3 bases are TGTGCCAGCAGGTCGGGACAGGGGGGGAGGTATGGCTACACCTTC. Translated: CASRSGQGGRYGYTF.

This sequence joins TRBV18 and TRBJ1-4; 7 nucleotides align to TRBD1. J gave up 1 base and V 3 bases, and 8 bases lay outside the gene matches. The CDR3 has 17 residues. Germline V gene lookup returns CDR1 KGHSH and CDR2 LQKENI. The CDR3 DNA follows: TGTGCCAGCTCACCGAACAGGGGTGGCAGAACTAATGAAAAACTGTTTTTT. It is translated as CASSPNRGGRTNEKLFF.

The chain has TRBV7-3 and TRBJ2-7; unclear D gene. Trimming cost V 3 bases and J 1 base, with 10 bases left between them. CDR1 and CDR2 (germline): SGHTA, FQGTGA. CDR3 length equals 14 residues. The CDR3 reads CASSLSVRSYEQYF. The CDR3 DNA reads as TGTGCCAGCAGCTTGTCAGTGAGGTCCTACGAGCAGTACTTC.

This clone showed up just a few times. The V gene is TRBV5-1, the J gene TRBJ1-2; the match to TRBD1 covers 10 bases. The J segment lost 12 bases and the V segment lost 0 bases, leaving 2 bases of the junction unmatched. CDR3 length equals 12 residues. Germline V gives CDR1 SGHRS, CDR2 YFSETQ. The CDR3: CASSLGQGAHTF. Written as DNA, the CDR3 is TGCGCCAGCAGCTTGGGACAGGGGGCGCACACCTTC.

This clone was counted only a few times. CDR3 DNA sequence: TGTGCCAGCTCACCACAGGGGGCGCAAGGCTACACCTTC. Translating it yields CASSPQGAQGYTF. The rearrangement joins TRBV18 to TRBJ1-2; 7 bases map to TRBD1. Unmatched junction bases numbered 4, after V lost 1 base and J lost 8 bases. CDR3 length: 13 residues. In germline, CDR1 is KGHSH, CDR2 LQKENI.